This is a list of T cell receptor beta chains from one sample in a study of vaccination and CD4 T cells after COVID-19. TCRdb reprocessed the PCR reads via MiXCR and lists one record per CDR3 protein. This table has over 8,000 distinct CDR3 sequences, 28% appearing once. These receptors have no identified antigens. Material for sequencing was CD4+ T cells from blood, cultured in vitro. The receptors were sampled from a human donor in good health. Both conserved end residues are part of each CDR3. The D gene is left open where the match is weak. Not all rows give a size; the values are once, few, many and, for expanded clones, a class.

j_gene | d_gene | v_gene | abundance | CDR3nt | CDR3aa
TRBJ2-2 | NA | TRBV5-1 | NA | TGCGCCAGCAGCTTCCACAGGGACGGGGAGCTGTTTTTT | CASSFHRDGELFF
TRBJ2-2 | NA | TRBV4-3 | NA | TGCGCCAGCAGCCATGGGTCGACCCTCCCCGCCGGGGAGCTGTTTTTT | CASSHGSTLPAGELFF
TRBJ2-1 | NA | TRBV27 | few | TGTGCCAGCAGTTCTTTGACCAGGCCAAGGGTGCAGTTCTTC | CASSSLTRPRVQFF
TRBJ1-5 | NA | TRBV6-5 | few | TGTGCCAGCAGTTACAACCGACCCCCCAGTTACAATCAGCCCCAGCATTTT | CASSYNRPPSYNQPQHF
TRBJ2-3 | TRBD2 | TRBV7-8 | medium-sized | TGTGCCAGCAGCTCTCCGACCACCGGGAGGCAGGGAGATACGCAGTATTTT | CASSSPTTGRQGDTQYF
TRBJ2-7 | NA | TRBV6-1 | few | TGTGCCAGCAGTCAAAAAAGTAATTCACACTACGAGCAGTACTTC | CASSQKSNSHYEQYF
TRBJ2-7 | TRBD1 | TRBV27 | NA | TGTGCCAGCAGTCCGCGACAGGGATACTCCTACGAGCAGTACTTC | CASSPRQGYSYEQYF
TRBJ2-7 | NA | TRBV28 | NA | TGTGCCAGCAGTCCAATAATTAACCCCTTGGACTCCTACGAGCAGTACTTC | CASSPIINPLDSYEQYF
TRBJ2-6 | NA | TRBV7-6 | few | TGTGCCAGCAGTACCCTCCGGGACTTCGGCTCTGGGGCCAACGTCCTGACTTTC | CASSTLRDFGSGANVLTF
TRBJ1-5 | TRBD1 | TRBV20-1 | NA | TGCGGTGCTAGAAACCCGGGGACAGTTGGTCAGCCCCAGCATTTT | CGARNPGTVGQPQHF
TRBJ1-5 | NA | TRBV7-9 | few | TGTGCCAGCAGTCGACAGGATCAGCCCCAGCATTTT | CASSRQDQPQHF
TRBJ2-7 | TRBD2 | TRBV6-1 | NA | TGTGCCAGCGCTGCGCTAGCGGGTGTCTACGAGCAGTACTTC | CASAALAGVYEQYF
TRBJ2-2 | TRBD2 | TRBV7-7 | NA | TGTGCTAGCAGCACACTAGCGGGAGGCGGGGAGCTGTTTTTT | CASSTLAGGGELFF
TRBJ2-3 | NA | TRBV25-1 | NA | TGTGCCAGCACCGACCATGGCACAGATACGCAGTATTTT | CASTDHGTDTQYF
TRBJ1-5 | NA | TRBV6-1 | medium-sized | TGTGCCAGCAGTGGAACAAATAGCAATCAGCCCCAGCATTTT | CASSGTNSNQPQHF
TRBJ2-7 | NA | TRBV7-2 | NA | TGTGCCAGCAGCTTACGCAGGGCCACCTACGAGCAGTACTTC | CASSLRRATYEQYF
TRBJ1-3 | TRBD1 | TRBV6-1 | few | TGTGCCAGCAGGCGTACAGGGGTCTCAGGAAACACCATATATTTT | CASRRTGVSGNTIYF
TRBJ2-1 | TRBD2 | TRBV7-9 | NA | TGTGCCAGCAGCTTAGTAGGTGGGCGGGGGGCCAATGAGCAGTTCTTC | CASSLVGGRGANEQFF
TRBJ2-5 | TRBD2 | TRBV5-4 | few | TGTGCCAGCAGCCCGACTAGCGGGAGCGGTCAAGAGACCCAGTACTTC | CASSPTSGSGQETQYF
TRBJ1-3 | NA | TRBV7-8 | NA | TGTGCCAGCAGCTTAGCGACGGACTCTGGAAACACCATATATTTT | CASSLATDSGNTIYF
TRBJ2-3 | NA | TRBV7-6 | large | TGTGCCAGCAGAGGGGGGTTCGGCACAGATACGCAGTATTTT | CASRGGFGTDTQYF
TRBJ2-7 | TRBD2 | TRBV7-8 | few | TGTGCCAGCAGCTTAGCGAAGGGTAGTTTTCTAGCGGGAGGTTTCTACGAGCAGTACTTC | CASSLAKGSFLAGGFYEQYF
TRBJ1-1 | NA | TRBV10-3 | NA | TGTGCCATCAGTGACGGGGAGGGCGTCACTGAAGCTTTCTTT | CAISDGEGVTEAFF
TRBJ2-3 | TRBD2 | TRBV29-1 | few | TGCAGCGTTGAAGCTAGCGGGAGCCCAGATACGCAGTATTTT | CSVEASGSPDTQYF
TRBJ1-1 | TRBD1 | TRBV4-2 | few | TGTGCCAGCAGCCCGGACAGGGGCACTGAAGCTTTCTTT | CASSPDRGTEAFF
TRBJ2-7 | NA | TRBV24-1 | few | TGTGCCACCAGTGACTCGCGCCACGAGCAGTACTTC | CATSDSRHEQYF
TRBJ2-3 | NA | TRBV7-3 | few | TGTGCCAGCAGCTCTATCGTAGCAGATACGCAGTATTTT | CASSSIVADTQYF
TRBJ2-7 | TRBD1 | TRBV4-2 | NA | TGTGCCAGCAGCCAAGGTCGACAGGGGTACGAGCAGTACTTC | CASSQGRQGYEQYF
TRBJ1-6 | NA | TRBV7-9 | medium-sized | TGTGCCAGCAGCTTAGTCAGTTCACCCCTCCACTTT | CASSLVSSPLHF
TRBJ2-3 | NA | TRBV5-6 | NA | TGTGCCAGCAGCTTCGTCGGGATCGCAGATACGCAGTATTTT | CASSFVGIADTQYF
TRBJ2-7 | NA | TRBV7-9 | few | TGTGCCAGCAGCCGAGGTGGGGAATACGAGCAGTACTTC | CASSRGGEYEQYF
TRBJ1-1 | TRBD1 | TRBV29-1 | NA | TGCAGCGTTAATAGTGGGACAGTGAACACTGAAGCTTTCTTT | CSVNSGTVNTEAFF
TRBJ2-1 | NA | TRBV29-1 | NA | TGCAGCGTTGATTCTACCGGACTCTACAATGAGCAGTTCTTC | CSVDSTGLYNEQFF
TRBJ1-1 | TRBD1 | TRBV27 | NA | TGTGCCAGCAGAAGTTCCGGGGACAGGGAAGCTTTCTTT | CASRSSGDREAFF
TRBJ2-7 | TRBD2 | TRBV5-5 | few | TGTGCCAGCAGCCCCTGGGGAGGGGCCCAGTACGAGCAGTACTTC | CASSPWGGAQYEQYF
TRBJ1-1 | NA | TRBV6-1 | NA | TGTGCCAGCAGTAAACAGGGCTCCACTGAAGCTTTCTTT | CASSKQGSTEAFF
TRBJ2-3 | NA | TRBV7-2 | few | TGTGCCAGCAGCTTAGACAGGGTTAATTCAGATACGCAGTATTTT | CASSLDRVNSDTQYF
TRBJ2-7 | TRBD1 | TRBV6-1 | NA | TGTGCCAGCAGTACCGACAGGGTCTCCTACGAGCAGTACTTC | CASSTDRVSYEQYF
TRBJ2-7 | NA | TRBV27 | NA | TGTGCCAGCCACCAATGGGGCTCCTACGAGCAGTACTTC | CASHQWGSYEQYF
TRBJ2-1 | NA | TRBV6-2/TRBV6-3 | NA | TGTGCCAGCAGTTATAATCTTAGGTTCGCGCGGTGGTCCTACAATGAGCAGTTCTTC | CASSYNLRFARWSYNEQFF
TRBJ2-1 | NA | TRBV6-4 | NA | TGTGCCAGCAGTGACTCGAGGAGATTCCCCTACAATGAGCAGTTCTTC | CASSDSRRFPYNEQFF
TRBJ2-7 | NA | TRBV27 | NA | TGTGCCAGCAGTTGGGCCCAGCGAAGCACCTACGAGCAGTACTTC | CASSWAQRSTYEQYF
TRBJ2-7 | TRBD2 | TRBV29-1 | NA | TGCAGCGCTCTGGCTCGGGAGGGTATTCCCTACGAGCAGTACTTC | CSALAREGIPYEQYF
TRBJ1-1 | TRBD1 | TRBV4-1 | NA | TGCGCCAGCAGCCGGACAGGGGGACTTAAAGCTTTCTTT | CASSRTGGLKAFF
TRBJ2-3 | TRBD1 | TRBV6-1 | NA | TGTGCCAGCAGAGGACAGGGAGCAGATACGCAGTATTTT | CASRGQGADTQYF
TRBJ2-2 | TRBD2 | TRBV28 | NA | TGTGCCAGCAGTCTACTGAGGGACGGGGGGACCGGGGAGCTGTTTTTT | CASSLLRDGGTGELFF
TRBJ1-5 | TRBD1 | TRBV6-1 | NA | TGTGCCAGCAGTGGCTTGTTGACAGGGGCAACCGTTCAGCCCCAGCATTTT | CASSGLLTGATVQPQHF
TRBJ2-3 | NA | TRBV14 | NA | TGTGCCAGCAGCCAACCGGGGTACTTCGATACGCAGTATTTT | CASSQPGYFDTQYF
TRBJ2-3 | NA | TRBV10-3 | few | TGTGCCATCAGAGACTCCGGCACAGATACGCAGTATTTT | CAIRDSGTDTQYF
TRBJ1-2 | TRBD1 | TRBV28 | few | TGTGCCAGCAGTCCCAGGGGGTATGGCTACACCTTC | CASSPRGYGYTF
TRBJ2-1 | TRBD2 | TRBV20-1 | NA | TGCAGTGCCCCCGGGGTAGCGGGTAGCTCCTACAATGAGCAGTTCTTC | CSAPGVAGSSYNEQFF
TRBJ2-3 | NA | TRBV20-1 | NA | TGCAGTGCTAGGAGCTCGCGGGGCCCCGCAGATACGCAGTATTTT | CSARSSRGPADTQYF
TRBJ2-5 | TRBD2 | TRBV20-1 | medium-sized | TGCAGTGCTAGTCAAGATGGGGGGGGGTTCCAGTACTTC | CSASQDGGGFQYF